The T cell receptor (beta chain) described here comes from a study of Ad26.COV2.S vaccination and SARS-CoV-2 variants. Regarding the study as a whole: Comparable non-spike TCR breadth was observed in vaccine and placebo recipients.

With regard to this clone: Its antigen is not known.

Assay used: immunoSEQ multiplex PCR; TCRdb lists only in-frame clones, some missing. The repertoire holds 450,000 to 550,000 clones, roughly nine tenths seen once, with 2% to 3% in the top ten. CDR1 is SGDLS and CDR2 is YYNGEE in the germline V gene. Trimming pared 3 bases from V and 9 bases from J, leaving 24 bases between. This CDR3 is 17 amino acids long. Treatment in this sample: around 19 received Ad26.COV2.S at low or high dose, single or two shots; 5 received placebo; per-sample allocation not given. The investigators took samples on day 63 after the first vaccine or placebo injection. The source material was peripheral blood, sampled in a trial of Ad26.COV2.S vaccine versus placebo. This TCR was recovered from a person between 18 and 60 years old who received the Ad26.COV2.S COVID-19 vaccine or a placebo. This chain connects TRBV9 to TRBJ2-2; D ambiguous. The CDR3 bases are TGTGCCAGCAGCGCCCCGGTTACCGGACGATATAGCTGGGAGCTGTTTTTT. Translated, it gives CASSAPVTGRYSWELFF.